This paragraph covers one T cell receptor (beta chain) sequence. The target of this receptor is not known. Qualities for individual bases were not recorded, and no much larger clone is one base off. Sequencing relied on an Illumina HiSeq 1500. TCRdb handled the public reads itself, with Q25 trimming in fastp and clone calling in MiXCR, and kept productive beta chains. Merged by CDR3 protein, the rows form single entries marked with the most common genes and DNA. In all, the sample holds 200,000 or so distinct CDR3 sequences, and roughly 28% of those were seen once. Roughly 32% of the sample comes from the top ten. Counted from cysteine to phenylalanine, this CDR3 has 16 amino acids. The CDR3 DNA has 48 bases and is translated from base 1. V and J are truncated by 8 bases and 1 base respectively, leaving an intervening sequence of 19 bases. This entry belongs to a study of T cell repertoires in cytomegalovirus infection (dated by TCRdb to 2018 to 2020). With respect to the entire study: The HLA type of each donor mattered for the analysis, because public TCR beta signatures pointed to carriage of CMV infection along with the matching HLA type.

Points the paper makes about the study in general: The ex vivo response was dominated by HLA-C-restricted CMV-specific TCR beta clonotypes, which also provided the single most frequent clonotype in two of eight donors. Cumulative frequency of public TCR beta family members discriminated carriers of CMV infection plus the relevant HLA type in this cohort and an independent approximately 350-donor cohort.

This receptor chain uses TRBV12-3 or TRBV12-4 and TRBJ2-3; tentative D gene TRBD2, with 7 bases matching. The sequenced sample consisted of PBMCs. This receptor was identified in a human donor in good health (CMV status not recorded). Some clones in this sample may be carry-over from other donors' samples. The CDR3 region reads CASRYLGGGRTDTQYF. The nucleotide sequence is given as TGTGCCAGCCGGTACTTAGGGGGAGGGCGCACAGATACGCAGTATTTT.